This T cell receptor beta chain was observed in a study of sequential checkpoint blockade in melanoma. The overall study: Each arm's sequence ended with maintenance nivolumab. TCRbeta immunosequencing was performed on DNA from 75 to 95 pretreatment melanoma tumor samples. More than 20 patients had tumor biopsies before treatment and at week 13.

The CDR3 sequence is 15 residues long. Trimming shortened V by 6 bases and J by 0 bases, and 15 bases separated the two germline ends. Germline loops: CDR1 MRHNA, CDR2 SNTAGT. Using immunoSEQ multiplex PCR, the repertoire was profiled, and TCRdb retains in-frame clones only, with some absent. This table has roughly 20,000 clones, around 27% appearing once. This sample's treatment: randomized to nivolumab then ipilimumab (arm A) or the reverse (arm B). DNA-damaging chemotherapy had not been given to any patient beforehand. J is TRBJ2-7 and V is TRBV6-4, with a weak D call TRBD1 (6 bases). The material sequenced was tumor tissue (inferred from file names), taken from a patient given nivolumab and ipilimumab in sequence. The receptor was derived from a human donor with melanoma. The CDR3 region has the DNA TGTGCCAGCAGGGGGACAATATCATACTCCTACGAGCAGTACTTC. This sequence encodes CASRGTISYSYEQYF.